The 5 T cell receptor beta chains in this list originate from one sample, sequenced in a study of blood T cell repertoires in COVID-19. Measured with immunoSEQ multiplex PCR; TCRdb has only the in-frame clones, and not every one. The repertoire includes 150,000 to 200,000 clones, 79% of them detected once, and around 5.9% sits in the top ten. The source material was peripheral blood. These receptors all stem from a woman between 40 and 55 years old with COVID-19, enrolled during active disease.

This clone was detected only a few times. The genes are TRBV6-5 and TRBJ2-7, with a tentative D call TRBD2 (6 bases). Germline CDR1 and CDR2: MNHEY and SVGAGI. The CDR3 runs 13 residues. V shed 3 bases and J shed 5 bases, with 11 bases lying between them. The CDR3 protein is CASSYNGGDEQYF. CDR3 nucleotide sequence: TGTGCCAGCAGTTATAACGGCGGGGACGAGCAGTACTTC.

This clone was seen a single time. The chain links TRBV7-9 to TRBJ1-2; no clear D. This CDR3 spans 15 amino acids. The V and J ends lost 4 bases and 5 bases respectively, with 17 bases between them. Germline V CDR1 and CDR2: SEHNR, FQNEAQ (reference sequence). CDR3 DNA sequence: TGTGCCAGCAGCTCCACGGTTTCCATGGTTTATGGCTACACCTTC. Translating it yields CASSSTVSMVYGYTF.

This sequence joins TRBV19 and TRBJ2-3; TRBD2 might be the D (6 bases). The germline CDR1 and CDR2 sequences are LNHDA and SQIVND (reference sequence). The V gene lost 3 bases and the J gene lost 3 bases, with 10 bases spanning the gap. CDR3 length: 14 residues. For the CDR3, the DNA is TGTGCCAGTAGTATTCAGCGGGTAACAGATACGCAGTATTTT. It translates to CASSIQRVTDTQYF.

As for this clone: This specimen includes other DNA sequences encoding the same CDR3. This chain links TRBV6-6 with TRBJ2-7; 7 bases align to TRBD1. Germline V lookup: CDR1 MNHNY, CDR2 SVGAGI (reference sequence). With 6 bases clipped from V and 2 bases from J, the junction kept 1 base outside the gene matches. This CDR3 comprises 12 residues. The CDR3 loop is CASSGTAYEQYF. The CDR3, as DNA: TGTGCCAGCAGCGGGACAGCCTACGAGCAGTACTTC.

V gene TRBV30 combines with J gene TRBJ1-5; TRBD1 agrees at 9 bases. Germline V gives CDR1 GTSNPN, CDR2 SVGIG (reference sequence). V gave up 3 bases and J gave up 4 bases; unmatched junction bases: 4. This CDR3 is built from 14 residues. The CDR3 nucleotides are TGTGCCTGGAGCCGAGGACAGGGGAATCAGCCCCAGCATTTT. Amino acid sequence: CAWSRGQGNQPQHF.